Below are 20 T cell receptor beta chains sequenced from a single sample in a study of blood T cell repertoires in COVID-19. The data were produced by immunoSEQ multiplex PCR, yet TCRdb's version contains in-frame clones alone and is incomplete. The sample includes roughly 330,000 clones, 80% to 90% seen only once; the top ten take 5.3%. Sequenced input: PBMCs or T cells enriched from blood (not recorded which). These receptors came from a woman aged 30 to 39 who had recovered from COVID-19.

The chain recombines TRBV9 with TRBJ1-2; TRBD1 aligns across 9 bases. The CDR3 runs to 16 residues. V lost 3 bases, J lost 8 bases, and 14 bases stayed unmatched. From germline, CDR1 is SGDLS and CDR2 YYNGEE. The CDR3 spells CASSATWDRVSEGYTF. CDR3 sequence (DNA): TGTGCCAGCAGCGCCACCTGGGACAGGGTTTCGGAGGGCTACACCTTC.

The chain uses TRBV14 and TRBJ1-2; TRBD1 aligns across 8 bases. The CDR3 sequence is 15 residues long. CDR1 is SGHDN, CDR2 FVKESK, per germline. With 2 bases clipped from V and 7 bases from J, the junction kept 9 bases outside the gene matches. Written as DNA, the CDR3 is TGTGCCAGCAGCCAACTTGTGGGACAGGCTTTTGGCTACACCTTC. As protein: CASSQLVGQAFGYTF.

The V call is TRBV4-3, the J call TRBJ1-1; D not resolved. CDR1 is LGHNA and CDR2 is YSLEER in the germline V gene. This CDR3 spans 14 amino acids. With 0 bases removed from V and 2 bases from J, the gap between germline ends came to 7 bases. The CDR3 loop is CASSQEAVNTEAFF. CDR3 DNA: TGCGCCAGCAGCCAAGAGGCGGTAAACACTGAAGCTTTCTTT.

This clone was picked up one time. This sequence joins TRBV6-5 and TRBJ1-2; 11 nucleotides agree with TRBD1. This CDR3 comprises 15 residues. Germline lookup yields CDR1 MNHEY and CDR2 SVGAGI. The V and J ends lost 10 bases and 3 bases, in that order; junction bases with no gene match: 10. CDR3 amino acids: CATRGQGAGHYGYTF. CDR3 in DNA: TGTGCCACTCGCGGACAGGGGGCCGGGCACTATGGCTACACCTTC.

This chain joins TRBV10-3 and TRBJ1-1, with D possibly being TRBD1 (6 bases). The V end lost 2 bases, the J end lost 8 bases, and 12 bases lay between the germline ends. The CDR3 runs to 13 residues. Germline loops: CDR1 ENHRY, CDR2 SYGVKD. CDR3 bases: TGTGCCATCAGTGAGCCGGGGGGCAGGGAAGCTTTCTTT. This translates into CAISEPGGREAFF.

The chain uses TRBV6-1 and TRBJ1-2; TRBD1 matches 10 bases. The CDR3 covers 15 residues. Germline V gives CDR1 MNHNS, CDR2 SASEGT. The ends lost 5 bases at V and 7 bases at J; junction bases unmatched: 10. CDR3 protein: CASSRLPWDRGGYTF. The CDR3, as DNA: TGTGCCAGCAGTCGGCTCCCCTGGGACAGGGGTGGCTACACCTTC.

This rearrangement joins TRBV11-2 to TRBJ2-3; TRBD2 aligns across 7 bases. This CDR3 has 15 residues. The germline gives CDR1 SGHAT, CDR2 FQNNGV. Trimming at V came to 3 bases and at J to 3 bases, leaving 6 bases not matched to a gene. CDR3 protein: CASSFGGGGTDTQYF. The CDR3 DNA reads TGTGCCAGCAGCTTTGGCGGGGGTGGGACAGATACGCAGTATTTT.

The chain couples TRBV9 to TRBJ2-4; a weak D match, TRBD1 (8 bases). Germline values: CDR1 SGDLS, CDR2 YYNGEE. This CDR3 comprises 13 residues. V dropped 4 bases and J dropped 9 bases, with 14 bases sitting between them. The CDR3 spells CASSTGGGGIQYF. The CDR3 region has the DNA TGTGCCAGCAGCACAGGGGGGGGTGGCATTCAGTACTTC. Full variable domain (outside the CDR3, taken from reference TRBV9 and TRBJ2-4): DSGVTQTPKHLITATGQRVTLRCSPRSGDLSVYWYQQSLDQGLQFLIQYYNGEERAKGNILERFSAQQFPDLHSELNLSSLELGDSALYFCASSTGGGGIQYFGAGTRLSVL.

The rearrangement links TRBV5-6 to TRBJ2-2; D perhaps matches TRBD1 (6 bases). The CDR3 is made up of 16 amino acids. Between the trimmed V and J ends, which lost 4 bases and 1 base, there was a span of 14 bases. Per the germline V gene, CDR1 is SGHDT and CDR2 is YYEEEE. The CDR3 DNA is TGTGCCAGCAGCCCAGACAGGCGAGGGAACACCGGGGAGCTGTTTTTT. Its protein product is CASSPDRRGNTGELFF.

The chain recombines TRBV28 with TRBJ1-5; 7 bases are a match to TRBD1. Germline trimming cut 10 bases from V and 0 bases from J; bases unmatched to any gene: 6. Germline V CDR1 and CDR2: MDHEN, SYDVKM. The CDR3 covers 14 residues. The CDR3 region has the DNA TGTGCCATCGAGGGGGCCTATAGCAATCAGCCCCAGCATTTT. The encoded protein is CAIEGAYSNQPQHF.

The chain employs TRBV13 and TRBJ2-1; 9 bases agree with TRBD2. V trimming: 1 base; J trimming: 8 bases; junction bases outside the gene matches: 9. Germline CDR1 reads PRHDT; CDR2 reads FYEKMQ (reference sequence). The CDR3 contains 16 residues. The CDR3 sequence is CASSLALRGGKDEQFF. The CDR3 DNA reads TGTGCCAGCAGCTTAGCGTTGCGGGGGGGTAAAGATGAGCAGTTCTTC. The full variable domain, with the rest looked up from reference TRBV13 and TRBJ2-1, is AAGVIQSPRHLIKEKRETATLKCYPIPRHDTVYWYQQGPGQDPQFLISFYEKMQSDKGSIPDRFSAQQFSDYHSELNMSSLELGDSALYFCASSLALRGGKDEQFFGPGTRLTVL.

The CDR3 is CAWSFGLAGGHVETQYF. CDR3 bases: TGTGCCTGGAGTTTTGGACTAGCGGGGGGGCATGTGGAGACCCAGTACTTC. The chain recombines TRBV30 with TRBJ2-5; 15 bases align to TRBD2. This CDR3 has 17 amino acids. Losses at the gene ends were 2 bases for V and 5 bases for J; bases not matched to a gene: 9. Germline V lookup: CDR1 GTSNPN, CDR2 SVGIG (reference sequence).

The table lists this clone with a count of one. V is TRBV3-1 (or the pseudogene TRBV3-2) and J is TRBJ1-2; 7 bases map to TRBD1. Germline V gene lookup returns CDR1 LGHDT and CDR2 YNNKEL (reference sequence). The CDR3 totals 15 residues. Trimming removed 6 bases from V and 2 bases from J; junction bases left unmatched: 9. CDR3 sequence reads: CASSQLDRDNYGYTF. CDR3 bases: TGTGCCAGCAGTCAACTTGACAGGGACAACTATGGCTACACCTTC.

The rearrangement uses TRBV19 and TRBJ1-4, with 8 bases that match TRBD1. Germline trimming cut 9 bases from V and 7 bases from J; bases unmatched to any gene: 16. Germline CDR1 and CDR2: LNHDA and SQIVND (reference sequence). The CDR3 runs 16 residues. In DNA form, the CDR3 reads TGTGCCAGCGATGCCCAGCCCCGGACAGGGTCTGAAAAACTGTTTTTT. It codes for CASDAQPRTGSEKLFF.

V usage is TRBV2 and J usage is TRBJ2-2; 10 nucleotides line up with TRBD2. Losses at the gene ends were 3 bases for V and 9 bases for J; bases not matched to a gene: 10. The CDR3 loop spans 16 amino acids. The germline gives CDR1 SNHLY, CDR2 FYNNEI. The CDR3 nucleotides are TGTGCCAGCAGTGAGTCTAGCGGGGGCCCGGTAAGGGAGCTGTTTTTT. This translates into CASSESSGGPVRELFF.

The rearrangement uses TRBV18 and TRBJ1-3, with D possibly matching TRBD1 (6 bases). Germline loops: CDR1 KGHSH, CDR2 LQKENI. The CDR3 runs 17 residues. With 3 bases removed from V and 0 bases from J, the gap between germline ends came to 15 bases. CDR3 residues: CASSPSPQGSSGNTIYF. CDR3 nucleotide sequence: TGTGCCAGCTCACCCTCCCCACAGGGAAGCTCTGGAAACACCATATATTTT.

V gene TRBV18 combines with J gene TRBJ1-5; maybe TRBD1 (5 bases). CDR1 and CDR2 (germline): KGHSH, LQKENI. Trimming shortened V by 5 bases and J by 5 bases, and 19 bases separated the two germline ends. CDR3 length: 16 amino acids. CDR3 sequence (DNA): TGTGCCAGCTCATTCCGGGGGTCGCAAGGCGATCAGCCCCAGCATTTT. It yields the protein CASSFRGSQGDQPQHF. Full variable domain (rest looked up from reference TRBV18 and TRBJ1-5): NAGVMQNPRHLVRRRGQEARLRCSPMKGHSHVYWYRQLPEEGLKFMVYLQKENIIDESGMPKERFSAEFPKEGPSILRIQQVVRGDSAAYFCASSFRGSQGDQPQHFGDGTRLSIL.

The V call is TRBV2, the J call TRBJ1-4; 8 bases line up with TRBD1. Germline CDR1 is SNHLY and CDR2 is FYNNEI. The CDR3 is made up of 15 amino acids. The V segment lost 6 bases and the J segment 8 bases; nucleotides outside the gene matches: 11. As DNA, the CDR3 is TGTGCCAGCAGCCAAAGGCAGGGGGCAAAGGAAAAACTGTTTTTT. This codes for CASSQRQGAKEKLFF.

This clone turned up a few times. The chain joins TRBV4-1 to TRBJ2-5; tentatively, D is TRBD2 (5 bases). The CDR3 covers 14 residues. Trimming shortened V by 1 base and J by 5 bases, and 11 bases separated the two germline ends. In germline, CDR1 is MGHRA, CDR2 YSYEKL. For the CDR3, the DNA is TGCGCCAGCAGCCAAGGGACTGTCCAGGAGACCCAGTACTTC. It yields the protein CASSQGTVQETQYF.

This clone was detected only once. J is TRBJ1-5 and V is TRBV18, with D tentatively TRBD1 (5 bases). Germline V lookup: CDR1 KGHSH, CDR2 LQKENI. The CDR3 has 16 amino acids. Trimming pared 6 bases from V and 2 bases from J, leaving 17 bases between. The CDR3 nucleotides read TGTGCCAGCTCGGCGGGACGCACTCAGGGCAATCAGCCCCAGCATTTT. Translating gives CASSAGRTQGNQPQHF.